The T cell receptor (beta chain) described here comes from a study of blood T cell repertoires in COVID-19. Libraries were prepared by immunoSEQ multiplex PCR; TCRdb keeps only in-frame clonotypes and omits some of them. The sample lists 300,000 to 400,000 clones, 80% to 90% occurring once. Germline V CDR1 and CDR2: SNHLY, FYNNEI. V lost 6 bases and J lost 0, with 13 bases in between. The CDR3 totals 15 residues. V and J are TRBV2 and TRBJ2-3; D is possibly TRBD2 (6 bases). Sequenced input: peripheral blood. This TCR was sampled from a woman aged 45 to 65 with COVID-19, enrolled during active disease. In DNA form, the CDR3 reads TGTGCCAGCAGGGGGCGGGACTCAAGCACAGATACGCAGTATTTT. Protein: CASRGRDSSTDTQYF. Using reference TRBV2 and TRBJ2-3 for the parts outside the CDR3, the full variable domain is EPEVTQTPSHQVTQMGQEVILRCVPISNHLYFYWYRQILGQKVEFLVSFYNNEISEKSEIFDDQFSVERPDGSNFTLKIRSTKLEDSAMYFCASRGRDSSTDTQYFGPGTRLTVL.